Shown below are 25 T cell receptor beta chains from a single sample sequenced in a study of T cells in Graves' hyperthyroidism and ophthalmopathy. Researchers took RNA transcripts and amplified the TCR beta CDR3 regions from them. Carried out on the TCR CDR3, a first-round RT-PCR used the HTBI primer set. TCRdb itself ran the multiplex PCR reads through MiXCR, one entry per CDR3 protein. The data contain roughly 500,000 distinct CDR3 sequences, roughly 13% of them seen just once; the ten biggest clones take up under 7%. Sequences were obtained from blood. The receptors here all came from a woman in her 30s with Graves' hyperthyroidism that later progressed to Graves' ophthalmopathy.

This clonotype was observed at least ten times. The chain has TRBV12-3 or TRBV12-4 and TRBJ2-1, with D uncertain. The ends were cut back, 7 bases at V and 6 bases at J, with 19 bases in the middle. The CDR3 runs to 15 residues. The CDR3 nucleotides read TGTGCCAGCACTCCATTCCTGACTGCTACCAATGAGCAGTTCTTC. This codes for CASTPFLTATNEQFF.

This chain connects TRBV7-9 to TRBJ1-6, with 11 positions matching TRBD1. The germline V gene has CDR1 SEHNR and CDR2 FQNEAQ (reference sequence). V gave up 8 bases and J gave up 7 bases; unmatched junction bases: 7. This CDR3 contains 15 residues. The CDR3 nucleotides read TGTGCCAGCGGGGGGACAGGGGGTTGGAATTCACCCCTCCACTTT. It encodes CASGGTGGWNSPLHF.

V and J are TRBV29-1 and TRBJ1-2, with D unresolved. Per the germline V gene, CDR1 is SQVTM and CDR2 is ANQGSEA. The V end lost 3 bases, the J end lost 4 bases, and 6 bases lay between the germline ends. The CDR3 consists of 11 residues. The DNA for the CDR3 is TGCAGCGTTGACGGAGGCTATGGCTACACCTTC. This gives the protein CSVDGGYGYTF.

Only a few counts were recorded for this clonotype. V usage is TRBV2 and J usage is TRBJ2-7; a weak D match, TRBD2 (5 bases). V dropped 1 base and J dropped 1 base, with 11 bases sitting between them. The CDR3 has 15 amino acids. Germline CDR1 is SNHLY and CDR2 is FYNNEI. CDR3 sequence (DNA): TGTGCCAGCAGTGAAGTCGACGGGGTTTCCTACGAGCAGTACTTC. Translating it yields CASSEVDGVSYEQYF.

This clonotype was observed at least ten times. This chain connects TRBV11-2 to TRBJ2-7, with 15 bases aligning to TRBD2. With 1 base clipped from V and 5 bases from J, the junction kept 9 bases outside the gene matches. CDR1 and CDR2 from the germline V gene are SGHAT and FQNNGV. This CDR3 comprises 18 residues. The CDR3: CASSLGPPGLAGGNEQYF. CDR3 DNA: TGTGCCAGCAGCTTAGGCCCACCGGGACTAGCGGGAGGAAACGAGCAGTACTTC.

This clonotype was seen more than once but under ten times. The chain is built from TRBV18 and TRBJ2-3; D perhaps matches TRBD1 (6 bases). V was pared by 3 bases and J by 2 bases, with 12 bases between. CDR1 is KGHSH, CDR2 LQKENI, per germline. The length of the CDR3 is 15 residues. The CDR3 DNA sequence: TGTGCCAGCTCACCGCCAACAGGGACCACAGATACGCAGTATTTT. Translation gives CASSPPTGTTDTQYF.

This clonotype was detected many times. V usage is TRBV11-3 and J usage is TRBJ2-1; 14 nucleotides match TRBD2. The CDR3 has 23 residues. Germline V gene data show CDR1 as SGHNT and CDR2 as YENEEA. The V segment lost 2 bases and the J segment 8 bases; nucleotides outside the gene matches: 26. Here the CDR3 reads CASSLITLAGTSGRVWLRDEQFF. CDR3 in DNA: TGTGCCAGCAGCTTAATAACCCTCGCCGGGACTAGCGGGAGAGTATGGCTTAGGGATGAGCAGTTCTTC.

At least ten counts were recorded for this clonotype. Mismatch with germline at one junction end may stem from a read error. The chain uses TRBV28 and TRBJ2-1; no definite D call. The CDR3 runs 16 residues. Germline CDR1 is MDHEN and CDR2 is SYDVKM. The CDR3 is CASSPPGVISYDEQFF. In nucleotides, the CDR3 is TGTGCCAGCAGCCCCCCGGGCGTTATATCCTACGATGAGCAGTTCTTC.

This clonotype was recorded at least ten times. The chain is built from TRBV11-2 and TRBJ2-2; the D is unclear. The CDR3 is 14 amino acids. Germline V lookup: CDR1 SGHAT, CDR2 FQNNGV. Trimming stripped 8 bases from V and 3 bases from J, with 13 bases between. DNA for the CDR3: TGTGCCAGCTCCCATAGAATGGACACCGGGGAGCTGTTTTTT. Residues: CASSHRMDTGELFF.

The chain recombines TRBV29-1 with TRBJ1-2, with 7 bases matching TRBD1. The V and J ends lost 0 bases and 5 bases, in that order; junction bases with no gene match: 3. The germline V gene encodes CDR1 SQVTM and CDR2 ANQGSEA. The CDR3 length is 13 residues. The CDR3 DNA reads TGCAGCGTTGAAGAGGACAGGCGGTATGGCTACACCTTC. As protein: CSVEEDRRYGYTF. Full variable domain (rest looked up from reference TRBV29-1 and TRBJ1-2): SAVISQKPSRDICQRGTSLTIQCQVDSQVTMMFWYRQQPGQSLTLIATANQGSEATYESGFVIDKFPISRPNLTFSTLTVSNMSPEDSSIYLCSVEEDRRYGYTFGSGTRLTVV.

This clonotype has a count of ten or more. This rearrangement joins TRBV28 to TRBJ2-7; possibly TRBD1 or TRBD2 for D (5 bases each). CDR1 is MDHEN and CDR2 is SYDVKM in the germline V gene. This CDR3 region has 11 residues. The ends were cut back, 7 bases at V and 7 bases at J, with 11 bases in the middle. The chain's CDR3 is CASTTGREQYF. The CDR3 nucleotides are TGTGCCAGCACGACGGGGCGGGAGCAGTACTTC.

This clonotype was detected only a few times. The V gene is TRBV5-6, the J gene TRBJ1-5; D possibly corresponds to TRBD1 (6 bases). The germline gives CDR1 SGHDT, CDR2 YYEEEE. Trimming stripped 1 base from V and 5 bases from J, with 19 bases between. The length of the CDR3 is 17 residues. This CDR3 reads CASSLYQIWDTDQPQHF. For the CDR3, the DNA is TGTGCCAGCAGCTTGTACCAAATATGGGACACCGATCAGCCCCAGCATTTT.

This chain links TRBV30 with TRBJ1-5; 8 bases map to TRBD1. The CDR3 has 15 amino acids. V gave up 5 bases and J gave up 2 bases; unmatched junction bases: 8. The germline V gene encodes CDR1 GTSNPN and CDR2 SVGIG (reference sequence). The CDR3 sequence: CAWRPTGEGNQPQHF. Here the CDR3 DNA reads TGTGCCTGGCGCCCGACAGGGGAAGGCAATCAGCCCCAGCATTTT.

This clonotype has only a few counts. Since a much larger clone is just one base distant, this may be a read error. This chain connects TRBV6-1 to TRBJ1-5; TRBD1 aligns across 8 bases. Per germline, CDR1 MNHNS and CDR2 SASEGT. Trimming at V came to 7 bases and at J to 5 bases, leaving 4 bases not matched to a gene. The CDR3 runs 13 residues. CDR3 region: CASISDRDQPQHF. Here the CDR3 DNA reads TGTGCCAGCATCTCGGACAGGGATCAGCCCCAGCATTTT.

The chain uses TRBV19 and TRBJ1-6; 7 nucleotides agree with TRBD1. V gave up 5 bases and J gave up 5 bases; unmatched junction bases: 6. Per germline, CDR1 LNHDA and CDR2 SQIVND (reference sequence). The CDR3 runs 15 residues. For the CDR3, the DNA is TGTGCCAGTAGTGGGGAGGGACAGAATAATTCACCCCTCCACTTT. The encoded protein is CASSGEGQNNSPLHF.

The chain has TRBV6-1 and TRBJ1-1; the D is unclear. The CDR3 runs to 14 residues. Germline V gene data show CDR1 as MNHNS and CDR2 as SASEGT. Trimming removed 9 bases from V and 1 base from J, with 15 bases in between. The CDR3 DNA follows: TGTGCCAGTTTCCCGGAAGACCCGAACACTGAAGCTTTCTTT. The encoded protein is CASFPEDPNTEAFF.

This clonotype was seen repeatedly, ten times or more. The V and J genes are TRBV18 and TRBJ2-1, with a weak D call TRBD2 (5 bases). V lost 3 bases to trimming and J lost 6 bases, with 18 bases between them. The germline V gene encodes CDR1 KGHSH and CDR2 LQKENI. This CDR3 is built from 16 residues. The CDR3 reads CASSPTAAPPTNEQFF. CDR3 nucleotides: TGTGCCAGCTCACCCACAGCGGCCCCTCCTACCAATGAGCAGTTCTTC.

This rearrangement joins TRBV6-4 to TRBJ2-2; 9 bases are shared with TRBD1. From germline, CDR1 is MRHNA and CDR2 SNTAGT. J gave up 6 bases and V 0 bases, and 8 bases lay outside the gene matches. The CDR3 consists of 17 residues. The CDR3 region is CASSDSQHGTGSGELFF. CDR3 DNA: TGTGCCAGCAGTGACTCGCAGCACGGGACAGGGTCCGGGGAGCTGTTTTTT.

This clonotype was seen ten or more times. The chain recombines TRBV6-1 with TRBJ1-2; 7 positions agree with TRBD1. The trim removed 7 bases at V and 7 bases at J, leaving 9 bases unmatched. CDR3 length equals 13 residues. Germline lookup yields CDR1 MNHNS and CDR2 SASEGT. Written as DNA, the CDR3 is TGTGCCAGCACCGACAGGGAAGCGCGTGGCTACACCTTC. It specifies CASTDREARGYTF.

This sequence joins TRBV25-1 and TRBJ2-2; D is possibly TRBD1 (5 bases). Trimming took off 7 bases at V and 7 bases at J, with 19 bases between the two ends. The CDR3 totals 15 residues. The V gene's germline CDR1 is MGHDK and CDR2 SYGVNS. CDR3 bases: TGTGCCAGCATTGGACACGGTAATGGAGACGGGGAGCTGTTTTTT. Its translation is CASIGHGNGDGELFF.

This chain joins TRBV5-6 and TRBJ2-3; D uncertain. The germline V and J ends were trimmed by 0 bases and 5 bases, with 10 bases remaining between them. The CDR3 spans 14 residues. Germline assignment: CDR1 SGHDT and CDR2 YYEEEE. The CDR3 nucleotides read TGTGCCAGCAGCTTGGATTTAGCTATAGATACGCAGTATTTT. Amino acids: CASSLDLAIDTQYF.

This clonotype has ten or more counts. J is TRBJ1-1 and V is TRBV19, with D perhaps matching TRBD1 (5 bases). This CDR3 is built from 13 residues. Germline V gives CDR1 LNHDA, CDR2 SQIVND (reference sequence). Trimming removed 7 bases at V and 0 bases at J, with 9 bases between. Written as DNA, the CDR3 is TGTGCCAGTACCCCGGGGGTGAACACTGAAGCTTTCTTT. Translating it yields CASTPGVNTEAFF.

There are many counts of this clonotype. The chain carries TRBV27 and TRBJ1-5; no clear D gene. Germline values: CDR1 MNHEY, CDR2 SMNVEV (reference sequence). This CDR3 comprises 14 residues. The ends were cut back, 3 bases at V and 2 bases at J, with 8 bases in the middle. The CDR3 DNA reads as TGTGCCAGCAGTTTCGGGGTTCGCAATCAGCCCCAGCATTTT. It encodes CASSFGVRNQPQHF.

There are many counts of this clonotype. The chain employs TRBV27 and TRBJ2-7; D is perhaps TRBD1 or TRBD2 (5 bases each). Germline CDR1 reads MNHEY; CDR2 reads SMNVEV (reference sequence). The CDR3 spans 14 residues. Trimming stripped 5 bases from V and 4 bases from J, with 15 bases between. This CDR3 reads CASSIRDPQYEQYF. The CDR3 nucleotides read TGTGCCAGCAGTATCCGGGACCCCCAGTACGAGCAGTACTTC.

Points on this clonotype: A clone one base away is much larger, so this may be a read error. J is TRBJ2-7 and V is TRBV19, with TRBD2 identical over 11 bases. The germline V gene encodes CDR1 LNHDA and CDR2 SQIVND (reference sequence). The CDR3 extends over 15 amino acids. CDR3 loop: CASSIATSGSYGQYF. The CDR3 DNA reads TGTGCCAGTAGTATAGCAACTAGCGGGAGTTACGGGCAGTACTTC.